The present entry profiles one TCR beta chain with its context. Its antigen is not known. The CDR3 is 14 residues long. The V end was cut by 2 bases, the J end by 6 bases, with 10 bases between. Germline V lookup: CDR1 KGHSH, CDR2 LQKENI. Genomic DNA in a quantity of around 2 micrograms was derived from cryopreserved PBMCs for TCR beta libraries. These data originate in a study of cytotoxic CD8 clonotypes in ibrutinib-treated CLL. Whole-study findings and limits: At ibrutinib response, clonality increased, and at progression it declined back toward baseline.

Sequencing was designed to attain a depth spanning 1 in 200,000 to 1 in 1 million T cells. The table came from immunoSEQ multiplex PCR; TCRdb's copy has only in-frame clones and leaves some out. This sample yields some 43,000 clones, of which 69% are seen a single time; 9.5% to 15% belongs to the top ten. The sample in question was PBMCs, obtained after 12 months of ibrutinib treatment. This clonotype was sampled from a human donor with chronic lymphocytic leukemia. This chain links TRBV18 with TRBJ2-2; no firm D call. CDR3 loop: CASSPIEGPGELFF. In DNA, the CDR3 is TGTGCCAGCTCACCAATCGAAGGCCCCGGGGAGCTGTTTTTT.